Described below is a single TCR beta chain sequence and its context. Antigen unknown. The data were obtained in a study of metastatic and nonmetastatic thyroid tumors. On the study more broadly: It was across blood and tumor or nodule tissue from malignant and benign thyroid patients that repertoires were compared. General study findings and limits: As reported, TCR beta diversity in blood and tumor was significantly higher in malignant thyroid tumors than in benign nodules.

V was shortened by 3 bases and J by 2 bases, with 15 bases between the two germline ends. CDR3 length: 15 residues. Germline V gene sequence: CDR1 SGDLS, CDR2 YYNGEE. Every patient was untreated before thyroid surgery. Original handling: Clinicopathological groups supplied CDR3 differences that were used to build a distant-metastasis classifier for papillary thyroid cancer. TCRdb re-analyzed the PCR reads through MiXCR. The V and J calls and clone size are TCRdb's, not the authors'. The top ten hold around a quarter of the sample, which has about 38,000 clones, roughly 50% seen once. This receptor was taken from a male donor with papillary thyroid cancer or a benign thyroid nodule (not recorded which). Some clones in this sample may be carry-over from other donors' samples. Sequencing input: tumor tissue. The chain uses TRBV9 and TRBJ2-7; no firm D call. The CDR3 DNA reads TGTGCCAGCAGCGAAAGGGCCGAGACCCCCTACGAGCAGTACTTC. Translation: CASSERAETPYEQYF.